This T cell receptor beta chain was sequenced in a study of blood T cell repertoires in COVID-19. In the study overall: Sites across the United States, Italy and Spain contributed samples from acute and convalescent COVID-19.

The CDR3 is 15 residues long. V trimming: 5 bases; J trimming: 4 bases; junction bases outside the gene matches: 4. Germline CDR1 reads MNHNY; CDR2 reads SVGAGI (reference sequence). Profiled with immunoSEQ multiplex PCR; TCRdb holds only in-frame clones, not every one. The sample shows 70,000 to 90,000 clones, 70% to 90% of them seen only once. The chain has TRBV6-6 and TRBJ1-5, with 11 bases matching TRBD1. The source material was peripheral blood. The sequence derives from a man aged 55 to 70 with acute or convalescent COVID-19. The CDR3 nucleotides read TGTGCCAGCAGTCACCGGGACAGGGGGAATCAGCCCCAGCATTTT. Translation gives CASSHRDRGNQPQHF.